The rows below give T cell receptor beta chains drawn from one sample of a study of T-cell reconstitution after alpha-beta-depleted transplantation in children. TCRdb independently ran MiXCR on the PCR reads; one entry per CDR3 protein. This table has roughly 790,000 distinct CDR3 sequences, roughly 16% appearing once. The sequencing here drew on PBMCs, mostly from graft donor cells, taken 360 days after TCRalphabeta/CD19-depleted stem cell transplant. The source of these receptors is a male patient under 18 who had a stem cell transplant for acute lymphoblastic leukemia, so the T cells may come from the graft donor. CDR3s include the opening cysteine and the closing phenylalanine or tryptophan. Fields, in order: CDR3 protein, J gene, V gene.

cdr3_aa: CASSLQRDTGRDTQYF
j_call: TRBJ2-3
v_call: TRBV7-8

cdr3_aa: CATSWGYGYTF
j_call: TRBJ1-2
v_call: TRBV15

cdr3_aa: CASSLRTSLFNNEQFF
j_call: TRBJ2-1
v_call: TRBV7-9

cdr3_aa: CASSLGRIYEQYF
j_call: TRBJ2-7
v_call: TRBV27

cdr3_aa: CASSRRDRYNEQFF
j_call: TRBJ2-1
v_call: TRBV21-1

cdr3_aa: CASSLNLAGAYEQYF
j_call: TRBJ2-7
v_call: TRBV5-1

cdr3_aa: CASSPWTSGPYNEQFF
j_call: TRBJ2-1
v_call: TRBV27

cdr3_aa: CASLLADEQFF
j_call: TRBJ2-1
v_call: TRBV7-9

cdr3_aa: CASSLVLAATDTQYF
j_call: TRBJ2-3
v_call: TRBV12-3/TRBV12-4

cdr3_aa: CASSVGGAGGYTF
j_call: TRBJ1-2
v_call: TRBV9

cdr3_aa: CASSFEAGGSYNSPLHF
j_call: TRBJ1-6
v_call: TRBV7-9

cdr3_aa: CASSPSRGDYEQYF
j_call: TRBJ2-7
v_call: TRBV5-1

cdr3_aa: CASSKTGTGNTEAFF
j_call: TRBJ1-1
v_call: TRBV19

cdr3_aa: CSAGQGTQPQHF
j_call: TRBJ1-5
v_call: TRBV20-1

cdr3_aa: CASSLEPGRGARRVF
j_call: TRBJ2-3
v_call: TRBV5-1

cdr3_aa: CASSEYRPKAYEQYF
j_call: TRBJ2-7
v_call: TRBV6-1

cdr3_aa: CASSLGAQLIAEAFF
j_call: TRBJ1-1
v_call: TRBV5-1

cdr3_aa: CASSLDGGGKQFF
j_call: TRBJ2-1
v_call: TRBV7-4

cdr3_aa: CASSRNSLAGEIETQYF
j_call: TRBJ2-5
v_call: TRBV7-9

cdr3_aa: CASSSYSGSSYEQYF
j_call: TRBJ2-7
v_call: TRBV9

cdr3_aa: CASNLRPSGTGENSPLHF
j_call: TRBJ1-6
v_call: TRBV5-1

cdr3_aa: CASSPRDREAGELFF
j_call: TRBJ2-2
v_call: TRBV3-1

cdr3_aa: CASSRWDLEAETQYF
j_call: TRBJ2-5
v_call: TRBV4-1

cdr3_aa: CASSSRTGALPSGAFF
j_call: TRBJ1-1
v_call: TRBV5-1

cdr3_aa: CASTPRTGGTEAFF
j_call: TRBJ1-1
v_call: TRBV7-6

cdr3_aa: CASSFAAYSYEQYF
j_call: TRBJ2-7
v_call: TRBV7-9

cdr3_aa: CASSPQGAPGNEQFF
j_call: TRBJ2-1
v_call: TRBV4-2

cdr3_aa: CASSSGLAVYEQYF
j_call: TRBJ2-7
v_call: TRBV11-1

cdr3_aa: CASSFRPPYRNTEAFF
j_call: TRBJ1-1
v_call: TRBV27

cdr3_aa: CSVEDDRAWSFDEQFF
j_call: TRBJ2-1
v_call: TRBV29-1

cdr3_aa: CASSLVVASQETQYF
j_call: TRBJ2-5
v_call: TRBV5-1

cdr3_aa: CSARGPGAYGYTF
j_call: TRBJ1-2
v_call: TRBV20-1

cdr3_aa: CASIPGWDRGFSSAINSYNEQFF
j_call: TRBJ2-1
v_call: TRBV6-4

cdr3_aa: CASSNINTGELFF
j_call: TRBJ2-2
v_call: TRBV6-4

cdr3_aa: CASSQDIGTSGSRGNEQFF
j_call: TRBJ2-1
v_call: TRBV14

cdr3_aa: CASSFLAWTPGKQYF
j_call: TRBJ2-7
v_call: TRBV14

cdr3_aa: CASNPSWWDQPQHF
j_call: TRBJ1-5
v_call: TRBV5-5

cdr3_aa: CSVPTGMGTDTQYF
j_call: TRBJ2-3
v_call: TRBV29-1

cdr3_aa: CASSLIVSGGLNEQFF
j_call: TRBJ2-1
v_call: TRBV12-3/TRBV12-4

cdr3_aa: CASSPTADYSGNTIYF
j_call: TRBJ1-3
v_call: TRBV7-6

cdr3_aa: CASSLAGVNTGELFF
j_call: TRBJ2-2
v_call: TRBV5-1

cdr3_aa: CASSQGPQRLTDTQYF
j_call: TRBJ2-3
v_call: TRBV4-2

cdr3_aa: CASRKDSTYEQYF
j_call: TRBJ2-7
v_call: TRBV4-1

cdr3_aa: CASMWERTGTQYF
j_call: TRBJ2-3
v_call: TRBV2

cdr3_aa: CASRSRGKTDTQYF
j_call: TRBJ2-3
v_call: TRBV6-5